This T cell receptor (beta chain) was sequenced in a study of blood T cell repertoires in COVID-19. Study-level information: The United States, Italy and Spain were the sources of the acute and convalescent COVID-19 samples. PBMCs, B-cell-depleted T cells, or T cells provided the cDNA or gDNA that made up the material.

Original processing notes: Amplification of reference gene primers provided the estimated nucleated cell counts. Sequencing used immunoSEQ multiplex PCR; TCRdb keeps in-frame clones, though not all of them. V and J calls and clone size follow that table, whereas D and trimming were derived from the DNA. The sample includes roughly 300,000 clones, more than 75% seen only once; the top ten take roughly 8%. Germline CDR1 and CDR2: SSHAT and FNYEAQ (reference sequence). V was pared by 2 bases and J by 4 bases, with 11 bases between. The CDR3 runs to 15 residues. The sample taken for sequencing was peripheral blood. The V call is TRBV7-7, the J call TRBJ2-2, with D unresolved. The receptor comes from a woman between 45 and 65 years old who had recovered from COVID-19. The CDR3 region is CASSLTNTVTGELFF. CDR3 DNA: TGTGCCAGCAGCTTAACGAACACCGTCACCGGGGAGCTGTTTTTT. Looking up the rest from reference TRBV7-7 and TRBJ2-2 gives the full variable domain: GAGVSQSPRYKVTKRGQDVTLRCDPISSHATLYWYQQALGQGPEFLTYFNYEAQPDKSGLPSDRFSAERPEGSISTLTIQRTEQRDSAMYRCASSLTNTVTGELFFGEGSRLTVL.